These 20 T cell receptor beta chains came from one sample sequenced in a study of CD8 T cells in ankylosing spondylitis. TCRdb analysed the 5' RACE reads with MiXCR anew, one entry per CDR3 protein. The sample holds more than 200,000 distinct CDR3 sequences; about 24% are singletons and the top ten take around 0.64%. Sequenced: blood, either unsorted or a sorted T cell fraction (not recorded which). The receptors derive from a male donor with ankylosing spondylitis or in good health (not recorded which).

The gene calls are TRBV29-1 and TRBJ2-6; D is unclear. The CDR3 runs to 14 residues. Trimming cost V 4 bases and J 4 bases, with 11 bases left between them. Per the germline V gene, CDR1 is SQVTM and CDR2 is ANQGSEA. The CDR3 coding sequence is TGCAGCGTTGTAAGGTTAGAGGGGGCCAACGTCCTGACTTTC. It specifies CSVVRLEGANVLTF.

Ten or more counts support this clonotype. The V gene is TRBV2, the J gene TRBJ2-3; 7 bases line up with TRBD2. This CDR3 contains 14 residues. CDR1 and CDR2 from the germline V gene are SNHLY and FYNNEI. Trimming took 9 bases from V and 3 from J; bases not matched to a gene: 9. Here the CDR3 DNA reads TGTGCCAGTCTTACGGGGGGAAAGACAGATACGCAGTATTTT. This codes for CASLTGGKTDTQYF.

There are a few counts of this clonotype. V and J are TRBV20-1 and TRBJ1-1; no reliable D call. V was shortened by 6 bases and J by 2 bases, with 19 bases between the two germline ends. Germline assignment: CDR1 DFQATT and CDR2 SNEGSKA (reference sequence). This CDR3 spans 15 amino acids. CDR3 region: CSARPLRAPNTEAFF. CDR3 in DNA: TGCAGTGCAAGACCCCTCCGGGCCCCTAACACTGAAGCTTTCTTT.

CDR3 nucleotides: TGCGCCAGCTCTCTAGACGGGGCCTACAATGAGCAGTTCTTC. Its protein is CASSLDGAYNEQFF. V and J are TRBV4-1 and TRBJ2-1, with a weak D call TRBD2 (5 bases). The V gene lost 8 bases and the J gene lost 2 bases, with 13 bases spanning the gap. Germline V gene data show CDR1 as MGHRA and CDR2 as YSYEKL. The length of the CDR3 is 14 residues.

This CDR3 reads CASSESPVWTQYF. The CDR3 nucleotides are TGCGCCAGCAGTGAGTCTCCTGTCTGGACCCAGTACTTC. The chain uses TRBV10-1 and TRBJ2-5; D unresolved. Germline values: CDR1 WNHNN, CDR2 SYGVQD (reference sequence). The CDR3 is 13 residues long. Trimming took 0 bases from V and 7 from J, leaving 9 bases between them.

This clonotype has only a few counts. V usage is TRBV7-8 and J usage is TRBJ1-5; 8 bases line up with TRBD1. Trimming at V came to 2 bases and at J to 4 bases, leaving 4 bases not matched to a gene. The germline CDR1 and CDR2 sequences are SGHVS and FQNEAQ. The CDR3 runs 15 residues. CDR3 in amino acids: CASSLRTGWNQPQHF. The CDR3 DNA sequence: TGTGCCAGCAGCTTACGGACAGGGTGGAATCAGCCCCAGCATTTT.

A note on this clonotype: A read error may account for a junction end that differs from germline. The chain is built from TRBV20-1 and TRBJ2-7; TRBD1 matches at 10 bases. The CDR3 is 11 residues long. The V gene's germline CDR1 is DFQATT and CDR2 SNEGSKA (reference sequence). The DNA of the CDR3 is TGCAGTGCTACCGGGACAGGGGATAGGAACTTC. Protein: CSATGTGDRNF.

V is TRBV11-2 and J is TRBJ2-3; D remains unclear. CDR3 length equals 14 residues. Trimming shortened V by 2 bases and J by 3 bases, and 9 bases separated the two germline ends. Germline assignment: CDR1 SGHAT and CDR2 FQNNGV. In DNA form, the CDR3 reads TGTGCCAGCAGCTTATCCGGATTTACAGATACGCAGTATTTT. It yields the protein CASSLSGFTDTQYF.

This clonotype has a handful of counts. The V gene is TRBV10-1, the J gene TRBJ2-7; D is unclear. This CDR3 contains 12 residues. V lost 0 bases to trimming and J lost 9 bases, with 9 bases between them. Germline V gene lookup returns CDR1 WNHNN and CDR2 SYGVQD (reference sequence). The CDR3 DNA reads TGCGCCAGCAGTGAGTCGAGTGGATTGCAGTACTTC. It specifies CASSESSGLQYF.

The rearrangement joins TRBV28 to TRBJ1-1; D is uncertain. The CDR3 contains 14 residues. With 2 bases removed from V and 5 bases from J, the gap between germline ends came to 12 bases. The germline V gene encodes CDR1 MDHEN and CDR2 SYDVKM. The CDR3 region is CASSLGTAITEAFF. The DNA of the CDR3 is TGTGCCAGCAGTTTAGGAACAGCGATTACTGAAGCTTTCTTT.

Worth noting for this clonotype: With a much larger clone just one base away, this may be a read error. The chain joins TRBV12-3 or TRBV12-4 to TRBJ2-3, with 9 nucleotides matching TRBD2. This CDR3 has 17 residues. The CDR3 loop reads CAISLAGLASSTDTQYF. The DNA of the CDR3 is TGTGCCATCAGTTTAGCGGGACTAGCCTCTAGCACAGATACGCAGTATTTT.

This clonotype was detected ten times or more. The rearrangement joins TRBV7-9 to TRBJ2-5, with D maybe TRBD1 (6 bases). Germline V lookup: CDR1 SEHNR, CDR2 FQNEAQ (reference sequence). The V end was cut by 7 bases, the J end by 4 bases, with 19 bases between. This CDR3 has 15 amino acids. The CDR3 DNA reads TGTGCCAGCACCGCAGGGGTCGGTCAGGGAGAGACCCAGTACTTC. Translating gives CASTAGVGQGETQYF.

The chain is built from TRBV10-3 and TRBJ1-4; 7 bases line up with TRBD1. The CDR3 contains 14 residues. In germline, CDR1 is ENHRY, CDR2 SYGVKD. J was trimmed by 3 bases and V by 6 bases; bases with no gene match: 4. The CDR3 is CAISRQGSNEKLFF. The CDR3 DNA sequence: TGTGCCATCAGCCGACAGGGTTCTAATGAAAAACTGTTTTTT.

This clonotype has more than one count but fewer than ten. The chain links TRBV4-2 to TRBJ2-1; 15 nucleotides agree with TRBD2. Losses at the gene ends were 0 bases for V and 4 bases for J; bases not matched to a gene: 4. Germline V gene sequence: CDR1 LGHNA, CDR2 YNFKEQ. This CDR3 is 18 amino acids long. The CDR3, as DNA: TGTGCCAGCAGCCAAGAGGGGACTAGCGGGGGGATATACAATGAGCAGTTCTTC. This encodes CASSQEGTSGGIYNEQFF.

This clonotype was observed a few times. The chain employs TRBV6-5 and TRBJ1-1, with 8 positions matching TRBD1. CDR3 length: 19 residues. CDR1 is MNHEY and CDR2 is SVGAGI in the germline V gene. The ends lost 1 base at V and 4 bases at J; junction bases unmatched: 17. CDR3 DNA: TGTGCCAGCAGTTACTACGGCGGACAGGGTCTTCTAGGGGGCACTGAAGCTTTCTTT. Translating gives CASSYYGGQGLLGGTEAFF.

This chain connects TRBV5-6 to TRBJ2-6; a weak D match, TRBD2 (5 bases). CDR3 length: 15 residues. V was clipped by 0 bases and J by 6 bases, with 10 bases between them. Germline V gives CDR1 SGHDT, CDR2 YYEEEE. The chain's CDR3 is CASSLDGRAANVLTF. In DNA, the CDR3 is TGTGCCAGCAGCTTGGACGGGCGGGCGGCCAACGTCCTGACTTTC.

This clonotype was detected only a few times. The genes are TRBV7-8 and TRBJ2-1; D is possibly TRBD1 (5 bases). Germline CDR1 is SGHVS and CDR2 is FQNEAQ. The CDR3 loop spans 14 amino acids. Trimming shortened V by 3 bases and J by 3 bases, and 9 bases separated the two germline ends. CDR3 sequence (DNA): TGTGCCAGCAGCTTTGGGGCTAGCTACAATGAGCAGTTCTTC. Protein: CASSFGASYNEQFF.

As regards this clonotype: This sequence may be a read error, since a much larger clone differs from it by one base. This chain connects TRBV20-1 to TRBJ2-6; tentatively, D is TRBD1 (6 bases). Germline V gives CDR1 DFQATT, CDR2 SNEGSKA (reference sequence). Trimming took off 5 bases at V and 1 base at J, with 9 bases between the two ends. The CDR3 is made up of 14 amino acids. This CDR3 is CSAAQGSGANVLTF. The CDR3 coding sequence is TGCAGTGCTGCACAGGGATCTGGGGCCAACGTCCTGACTTTC.

This clonotype occurred many times. The V and J genes are TRBV20-1 and TRBJ2-5; 12 nucleotides match TRBD2. The CDR3 contains 15 residues. Germline CDR1 is DFQATT and CDR2 is SNEGSKA (reference sequence). The J segment lost 5 bases and the V segment lost 6 bases, leaving 10 bases of the junction unmatched. CDR3 DNA sequence: TGCAGTGCGGCTAGCGGGGGGGGATCGTGGGAGACCCAGTACTTC. It translates to CSAASGGGSWETQYF.

The chain joins TRBV6-1 to TRBJ2-7; no definite D call. V was trimmed by 6 bases and J by 5 bases, leaving 17 bases between them. Per the germline V gene, CDR1 is MNHNS and CDR2 is SASEGT. The CDR3 has 14 amino acids. The chain's CDR3 is CASSLGPPRNEQYF. CDR3 DNA: TGTGCCAGCAGCCTTGGGCCCCCGCGGAACGAGCAGTACTTC.